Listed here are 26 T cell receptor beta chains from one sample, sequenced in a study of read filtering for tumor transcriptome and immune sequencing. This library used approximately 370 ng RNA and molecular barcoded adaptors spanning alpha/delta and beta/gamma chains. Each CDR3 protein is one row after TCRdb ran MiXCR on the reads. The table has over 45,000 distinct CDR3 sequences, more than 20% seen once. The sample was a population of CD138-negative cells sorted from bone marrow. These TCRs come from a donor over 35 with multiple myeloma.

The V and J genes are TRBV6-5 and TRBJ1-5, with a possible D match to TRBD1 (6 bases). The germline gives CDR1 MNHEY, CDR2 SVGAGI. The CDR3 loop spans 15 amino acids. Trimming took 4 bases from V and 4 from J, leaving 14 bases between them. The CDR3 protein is CASSSLTGFNQPQHF. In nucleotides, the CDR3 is TGTGCCAGCAGTTCCCTGACAGGCTTTAATCAGCCCCAGCATTTT.

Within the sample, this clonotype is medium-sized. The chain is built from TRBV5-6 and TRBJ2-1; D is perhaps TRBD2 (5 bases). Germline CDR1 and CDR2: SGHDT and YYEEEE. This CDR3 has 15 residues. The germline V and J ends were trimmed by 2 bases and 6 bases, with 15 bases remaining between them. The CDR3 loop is CASSFDTTGVNEQFF. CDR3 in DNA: TGTGCCAGCAGCTTTGACACCACCGGGGTCAATGAGCAGTTCTTC.

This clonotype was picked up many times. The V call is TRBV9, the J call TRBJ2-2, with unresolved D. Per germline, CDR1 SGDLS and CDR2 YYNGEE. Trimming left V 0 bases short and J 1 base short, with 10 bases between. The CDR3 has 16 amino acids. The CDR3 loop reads CASSVGERQNTGELFF. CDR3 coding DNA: TGTGCCAGCAGCGTAGGTGAGCGACAGAACACCGGGGAGCTGTTTTTT.

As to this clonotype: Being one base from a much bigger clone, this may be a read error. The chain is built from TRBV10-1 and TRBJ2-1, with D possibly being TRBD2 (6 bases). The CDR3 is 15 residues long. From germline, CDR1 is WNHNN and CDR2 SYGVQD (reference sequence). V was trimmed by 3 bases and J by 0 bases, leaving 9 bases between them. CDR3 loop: CASSDGGYSYNEQFF. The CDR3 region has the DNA TGCGCCAGCAGTGACGGGGGATACTCCTACAATGAGCAGTTCTTC.

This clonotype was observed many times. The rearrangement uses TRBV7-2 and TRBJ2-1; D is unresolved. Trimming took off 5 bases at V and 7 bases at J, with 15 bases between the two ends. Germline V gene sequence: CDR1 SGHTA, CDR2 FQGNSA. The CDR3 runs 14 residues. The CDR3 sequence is CASSLRRFRNEQFF. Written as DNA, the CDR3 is TGTGCCAGCAGCCTCCGGCGGTTTCGGAATGAGCAGTTCTTC.

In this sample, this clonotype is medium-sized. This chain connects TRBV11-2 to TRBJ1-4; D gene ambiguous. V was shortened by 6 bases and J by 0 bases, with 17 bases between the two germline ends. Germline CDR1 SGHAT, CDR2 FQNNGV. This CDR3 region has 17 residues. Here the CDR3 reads CASSSLAPGATNEKLFF. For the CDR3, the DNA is TGTGCCAGCAGTTCGTTAGCCCCCGGAGCAACTAATGAAAAACTGTTTTTT.

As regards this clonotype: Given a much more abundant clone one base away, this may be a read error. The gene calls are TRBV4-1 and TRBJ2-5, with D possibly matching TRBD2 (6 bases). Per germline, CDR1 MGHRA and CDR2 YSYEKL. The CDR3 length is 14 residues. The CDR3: CAGSQEAGPETQYF. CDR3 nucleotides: TGCGCCGGCAGCCAAGAGGCGGGGCCGGAGACCCAGTACTTC.

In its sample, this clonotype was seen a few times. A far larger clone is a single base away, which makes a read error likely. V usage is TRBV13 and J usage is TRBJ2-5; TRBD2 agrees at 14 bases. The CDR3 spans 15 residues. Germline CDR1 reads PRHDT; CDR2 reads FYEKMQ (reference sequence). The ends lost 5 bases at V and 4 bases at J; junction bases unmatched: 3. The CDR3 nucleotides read TGTGCCAGCAGCCGAGGACTAGCGGGAGGAGAGACCCAGTACTTC. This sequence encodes CASSRGLAGGETQYF.

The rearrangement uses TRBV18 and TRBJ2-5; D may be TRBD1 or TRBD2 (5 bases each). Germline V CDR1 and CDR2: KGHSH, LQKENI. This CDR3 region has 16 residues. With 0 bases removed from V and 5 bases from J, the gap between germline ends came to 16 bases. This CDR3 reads CASSPPGDLFLETQYF. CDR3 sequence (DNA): TGTGCCAGCTCACCACCGGGGGACCTGTTTTTGGAGACCCAGTACTTC.

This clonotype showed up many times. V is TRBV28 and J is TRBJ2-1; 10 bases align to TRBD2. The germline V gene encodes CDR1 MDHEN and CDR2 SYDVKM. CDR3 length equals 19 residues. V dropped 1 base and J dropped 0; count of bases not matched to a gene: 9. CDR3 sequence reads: CASSLLLAGVSSSYNEQFF. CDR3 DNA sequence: TGTGCCAGCAGTTTATTGCTAGCGGGGGTTTCTAGCTCCTACAATGAGCAGTTCTTC.

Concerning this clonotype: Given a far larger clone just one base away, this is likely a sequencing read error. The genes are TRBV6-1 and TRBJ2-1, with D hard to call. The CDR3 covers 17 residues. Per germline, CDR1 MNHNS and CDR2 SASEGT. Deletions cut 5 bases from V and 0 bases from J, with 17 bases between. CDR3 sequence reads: CASSRSTHRGSYNEQFF. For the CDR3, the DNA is TGTGCCAGCAGTCGCTCCACTCACCGTGGCTCCTACAATGAGCAGTTCTTC.

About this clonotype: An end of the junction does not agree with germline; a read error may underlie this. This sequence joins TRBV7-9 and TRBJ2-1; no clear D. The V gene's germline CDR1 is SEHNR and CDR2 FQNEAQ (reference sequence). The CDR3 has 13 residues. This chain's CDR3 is CACSSMGGDEQFF. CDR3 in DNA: TGTGCCTGCAGTTCGATGGGCGGCGATGAGCAGTTCTTC.

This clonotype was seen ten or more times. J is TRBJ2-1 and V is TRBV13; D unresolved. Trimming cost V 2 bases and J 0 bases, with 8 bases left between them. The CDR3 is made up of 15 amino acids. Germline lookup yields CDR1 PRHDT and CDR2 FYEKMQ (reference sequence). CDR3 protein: CASSLRWSSYNEQFF. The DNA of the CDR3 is TGTGCCAGCAGCTTACGTTGGAGCTCCTACAATGAGCAGTTCTTC.

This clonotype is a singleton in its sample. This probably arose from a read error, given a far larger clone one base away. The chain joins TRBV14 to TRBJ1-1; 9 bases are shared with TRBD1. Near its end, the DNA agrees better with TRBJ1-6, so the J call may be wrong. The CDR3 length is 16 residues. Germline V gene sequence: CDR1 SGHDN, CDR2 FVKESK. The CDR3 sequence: CASSQPGQGHSSPLHF. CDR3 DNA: TGTGCCAGCAGCCAACCGGGACAGGGCCATAGTTCACCCCTCCACTTT.

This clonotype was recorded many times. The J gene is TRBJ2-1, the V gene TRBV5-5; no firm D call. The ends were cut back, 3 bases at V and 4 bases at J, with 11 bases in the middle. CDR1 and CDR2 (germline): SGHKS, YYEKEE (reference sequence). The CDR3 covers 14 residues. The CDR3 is CASSWSTLYNEQFF. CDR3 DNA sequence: TGTGCCAGCAGCTGGTCGACCCTATACAATGAGCAGTTCTTC.

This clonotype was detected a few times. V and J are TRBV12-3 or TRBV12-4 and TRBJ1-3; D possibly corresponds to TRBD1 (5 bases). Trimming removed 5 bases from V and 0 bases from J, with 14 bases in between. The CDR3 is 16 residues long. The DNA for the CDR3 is TGTGCCAGCAGTAGAGGGACGCTCGACTCTGGAAACACCATATATTTT. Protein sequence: CASSRGTLDSGNTIYF.

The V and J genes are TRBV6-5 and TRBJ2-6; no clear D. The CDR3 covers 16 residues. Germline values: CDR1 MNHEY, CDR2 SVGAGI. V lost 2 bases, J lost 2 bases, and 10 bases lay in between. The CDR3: CASSYRRSAGANVLTF. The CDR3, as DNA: TGTGCCAGCAGTTACCGGCGGTCCGCTGGGGCCAACGTCCTGACTTTC.

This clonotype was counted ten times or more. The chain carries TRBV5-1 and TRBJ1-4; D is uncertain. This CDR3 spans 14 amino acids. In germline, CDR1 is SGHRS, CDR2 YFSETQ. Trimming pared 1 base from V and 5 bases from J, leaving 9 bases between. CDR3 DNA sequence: TGCGCCAGCAGCTTGTTCGGGGAGAATGAAAAACTGTTTTTT. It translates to CASSLFGENEKLFF.

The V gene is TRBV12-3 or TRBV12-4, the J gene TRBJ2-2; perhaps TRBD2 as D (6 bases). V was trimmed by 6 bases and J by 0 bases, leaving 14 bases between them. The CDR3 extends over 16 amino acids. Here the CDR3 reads CASSPTSSTNTGELFF. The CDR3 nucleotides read TGTGCCAGCAGCCCGACTAGTAGTACGAACACCGGGGAGCTGTTTTTT.

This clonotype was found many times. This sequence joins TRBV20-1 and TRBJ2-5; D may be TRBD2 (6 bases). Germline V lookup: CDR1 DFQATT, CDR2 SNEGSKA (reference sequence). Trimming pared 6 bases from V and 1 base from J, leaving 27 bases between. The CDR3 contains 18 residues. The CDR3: CSATPSATAGTRQETQYF. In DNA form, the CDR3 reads TGCAGTGCGACTCCGTCGGCGACTGCCGGGACTCGCCAAGAGACCCAGTACTTC.

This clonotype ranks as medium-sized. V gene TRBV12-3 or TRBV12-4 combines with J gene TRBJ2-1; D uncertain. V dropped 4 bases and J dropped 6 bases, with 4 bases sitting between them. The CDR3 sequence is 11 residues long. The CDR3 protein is CASSYSNEQFF. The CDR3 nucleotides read TGTGCCAGCAGTTATAGCAATGAGCAGTTCTTC.

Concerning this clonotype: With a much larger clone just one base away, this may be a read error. CDR3 coding DNA: TGTGCCAGCATCTACAGGGTTTCTTTAAACATTCAGTACTTC. This encodes CASIYRVSLNIQYF. V and J are TRBV6-5 and TRBJ2-4; a possible D gene is TRBD1 (6 bases). CDR3 length: 14 residues. CDR1 and CDR2 (germline): MNHEY, SVGAGI. Trimming shortened V by 7 bases and J by 6 bases, and 16 bases separated the two germline ends.

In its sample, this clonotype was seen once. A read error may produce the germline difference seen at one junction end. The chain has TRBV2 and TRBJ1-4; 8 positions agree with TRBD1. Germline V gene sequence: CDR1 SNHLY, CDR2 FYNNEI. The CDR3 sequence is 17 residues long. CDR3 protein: CASTPRTGWTPSEKLLF. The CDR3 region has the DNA TGTGCCAGCACCCCAAGGACAGGGTGGACCCCAAGTGAAAAACTGCTTTTT.

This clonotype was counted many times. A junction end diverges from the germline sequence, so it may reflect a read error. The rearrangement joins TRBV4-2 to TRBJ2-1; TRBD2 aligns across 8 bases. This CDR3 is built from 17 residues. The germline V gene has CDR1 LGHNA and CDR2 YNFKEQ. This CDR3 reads CASSQEMAGGRYNEQFF. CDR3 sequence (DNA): TGTGCCAGCAGTCAAGAAATGGCGGGAGGTCGCTACAATGAGCAGTTCTTC.

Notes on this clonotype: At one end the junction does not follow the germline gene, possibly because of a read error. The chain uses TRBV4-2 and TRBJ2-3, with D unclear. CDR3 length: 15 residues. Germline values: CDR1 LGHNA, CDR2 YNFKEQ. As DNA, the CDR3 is TGTGCCAGCAGCCAAGATATGGCTGCGCATCGTACGCAGTGTTTT. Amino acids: CASSQDMAAHRTQCF.

CDR3 nucleotide sequence: TGCAGTGCTACCGGGACAGATCCTTCAGGAGCCAAAAACATTCAGTACTTC. Translated: CSATGTDPSGAKNIQYF. The rearrangement joins TRBV20-1 to TRBJ2-4; TRBD1 aligns across 7 bases. The V gene end was trimmed by 4 bases and the J gene end by 0 bases; junction bases not matched to a gene: 12. This CDR3 contains 17 residues. Germline lookup yields CDR1 DFQATT and CDR2 SNEGSKA (reference sequence).